A selection of T cell receptor beta chains follows, all from one sample in a study of shared clonotypes between healthy human individuals. Assay: immunoSEQ multiplex PCR; the TCRdb copy retains only in-frame clones and omits some. The sample consists of approximately 1,500,000 clones, roughly 96% of them appearing once. What was sequenced was naive CD4+ T cells sorted from blood. The receptors were sampled from a man younger than 45 in good health. CDR3s include the opening cysteine and the closing phenylalanine or tryptophan. D genes are given only for firm matches. Expanded clones get a size class; other rows say once, few or many, or leave the size out.

TRBJ2-7 . TRBV19 . CASSGSGSSYEQYF TGTGCCAGTAGTGGAAGCGGAAGCTCCTACGAGCAGTACTTC
TRBJ2-7 TRBD2 TRBV9 . CASSVGVAGYYEQYF TGTGCCAGCAGCGTTGGGGTAGCGGGTTACTACGAGCAGTACTTC
TRBJ2-3 . TRBV7-9 . CASSLVSKPSIIDTDTQYF TGTGCCAGCAGCTTAGTATCGAAACCTAGCATAATCGACACAGATACGCAGTATTTT
TRBJ1-2 . TRBV28 . CASSLLQRPNYGYTF TGTGCCAGCAGTTTATTGCAGAGACCTAACTATGGCTACACCTTC
TRBJ2-2 TRBD2 TRBV7-9 . CASSRGVTGELFF TGTGCCAGCAGCCGGGGGGTAACCGGGGAGCTGTTTTTT
TRBJ2-5 . TRBV7-7 . CASSLNAGEETQYF TGTGCCAGCAGCTTAAACGCAGGGGAAGAGACCCAGTACTTC
TRBJ1-1 . TRBV5-1 . CASTSVGEDFF TGCGCCAGCACCTCGGTTGGTGAGGATTTCTTT
TRBJ2-7 TRBD2 TRBV28 . CASGASGFTYEQYF TGTGCCAGCGGGGCTAGCGGGTTTACCTACGAGCAGTACTTC
TRBJ2-3 TRBD2 TRBV28 . CASSGTSGRGTDTQYF TGTGCCAGCAGTGGGACTAGCGGGAGGGGTACAGATACGCAGTATTTT
TRBJ1-1 . TRBV11-2 . CASSPARTLNTEAFF TGTGCCAGCAGCCCCGCACGGACCTTGAACACTGAAGCTTTCTTT
TRBJ1-1 . TRBV30 . CASVFGVSRPTDEAFF TGTGCCTCCGTCTTTGGGGTTTCTAGACCCACCGATGAAGCTTTCTTT
TRBJ2-2 . TRBV5-1 . CASSNGIQPGELFF TGCGCCAGCAGTAATGGCATACAACCTGGGGAGCTGTTTTTT
TRBJ2-1 TRBD2 TRBV5-1 . CASSLERGGTSHVNEQFF TGCGCCAGCAGCTTGGAAAGGGGAGGGACTAGCCATGTCAATGAGCAGTTCTTC
TRBJ2-3 TRBD2 TRBV6-1 . CASSFTSGHKDTQYF TGTGCCAGCAGTTTTACTAGCGGTCATAAGGATACGCAGTATTTT
TRBJ2-1 TRBD2 TRBV18 . CASSGLASRGNEQFF TGTGCCAGCTCAGGACTAGCGTCAAGGGGCAATGAGCAGTTCTTC
TRBJ1-4 TRBD1 TRBV2 once CASSEAPGQGEKLFF TGTGCCAGCAGTGAAGCGCCGGGACAGGGGGAAAAACTGTTTTTT
TRBJ1-5 . TRBV6-1 . CASSEFRTSGVSNQPQHF TGTGCCAGCAGTGAATTTCGTACTAGTGGGGTTAGCAATCAGCCCCAGCATTTT
TRBJ2-7 TRBD2 TRBV10-3 . CAISAGIGGGEQYF TGTGCCATCAGCGCTGGCATTGGCGGGGGTGAGCAGTACTTC
TRBJ2-7 . TRBV28 . CASSLASYEQYF TGTGCCAGCAGCCTGGCCTCCTACGAGCAGTACTTC
TRBJ1-5 . TRBV19 once CASKGVGQPQHF TGTGCCAGTAAAGGGGTCGGTCAGCCCCAGCATTTT
TRBJ1-2 . TRBV27 . CASSLREGGYGYTF TGTGCCAGCAGTTTAAGGGAGGGGGGCTATGGCTACACCTTC
TRBJ1-1 . TRBV19 . CASSKQPRFVTAFF TGTGCCAGTAGTAAACAGCCCCGTTTCGTCACGGCTTTCTTT
TRBJ2-1 . TRBV6-5 . CASSYARLTYNEQFF TGTGCCAGCAGTTACGCACGACTGACCTACAATGAGCAGTTCTTC
TRBJ2-2 . TRBV7-2 . CASSFYPGAGTGELFF TGTGCCAGCAGCTTCTACCCAGGGGCTGGCACCGGGGAGCTGTTTTTT
TRBJ1-1 . TRBV28 once CASSSGNTEAFF TGTGCCAGCAGTTCGGGGAACACTGAAGCTTTCTTT
TRBJ1-2 . TRBV6-5 . CASSYSRGLGYTF TGTGCCAGCAGTTACTCTCGGGGTTTGGGCTACACCTTC
TRBJ1-4 TRBD1 TRBV25-1 . CASSTRPTGVNEKLFF TGTGCCAGCAGTACTCGCCCAACAGGGGTCAATGAAAAACTGTTTTTT
TRBJ1-4 . TRBV15 . CATSQYRAPDEKLFF TGTGCCACCAGCCAATACAGGGCTCCAGACGAAAAACTGTTTTTT
TRBJ2-1 . TRBV29-1 few CSVGGTESSYNEQFF TGCAGCGTTGGAGGAACTGAGAGCTCCTACAATGAGCAGTTCTTC
TRBJ2-3 TRBD2 TRBV5-1 . CASSSGLAGGKSTDTQYF TGCGCCAGCAGCTCGGGACTAGCGGGAGGAAAAAGCACAGATACGCAGTATTTT
TRBJ2-7 . TRBV25-1 . CASSAPPTDYEQYF TGTGCCAGCAGTGCCCCCCCGACTGACTACGAGCAGTACTTC
TRBJ2-7 . TRBV4-3 . CASSQDRGLGEQYF TGCGCCAGCAGCCAAGATCGGGGCTTGGGCGAGCAGTACTTC
TRBJ2-2 . TRBV25-1 . CASSESTLRFHTGELFF TGTGCCAGCAGTGAATCGACCCTTAGGTTTCATACCGGGGAGCTGTTTTTT
TRBJ1-1 . TRBV18 . CASTKDSGTEAFF TGTGCCAGCACGAAGGACAGTGGGACTGAAGCTTTCTTT
TRBJ2-1 TRBD2 TRBV5-1 . CASSFRLAGLGNEQFF TGCGCCAGCAGCTTTCGGCTAGCGGGTTTGGGGAATGAGCAGTTCTTC
TRBJ2-1 . TRBV7-8 . CASSFYRVAAYNEQFF TGTGCCAGCAGCTTTTACCGTGTAGCGGCATACAATGAGCAGTTCTTC
TRBJ2-3 . TRBV6-4 . CASSSTHLTDTQYF TGTGCCAGCAGTTCGACCCACCTTACAGATACGCAGTATTTT
TRBJ1-1 . TRBV11-2 once CASRRIGNTEAFF TGTGCCAGCAGACGTATCGGAAACACTGAAGCTTTCTTT
TRBJ2-7 TRBD1 TRBV15 once CATSSIETGAHYEQYF TGTGCCACCAGCAGCATCGAGACAGGGGCTCACTACGAGCAGTACTTC
TRBJ2-7 . TRBV25-1 . CASSPRGYGYEQYF TGTGCCAGCAGTCCTCGGGGTTACGGCTACGAGCAGTACTTC
TRBJ1-1 . TRBV19 . CASSIRGLNTEAFF TGTGCCAGTAGTATTAGGGGTTTGAACACTGAAGCTTTCTTT
TRBJ2-2 TRBD1 TRBV7-3 . CASSFAGGGTNTGELFF TGTGCCAGCAGCTTCGCAGGGGGCGGTACGAACACCGGGGAGCTGTTTTTT
TRBJ1-4 TRBD1 TRBV7-2 once CASSWGQLHSTNEKLFF TGTGCCAGCAGCTGGGGACAGCTCCATTCAACTAATGAAAAACTGTTTTTT
TRBJ2-5 . TRBV18 . CASSPIVGQKETQYF TGTGCCAGCTCACCTATAGTGGGTCAGAAAGAGACCCAGTACTTC
TRBJ2-7 . TRBV15 . CATSSVWDEQYF TGTGCCACCAGCAGTGTGTGGGACGAGCAGTACTTC
TRBJ1-5 TRBD1 TRBV7-9 . CASSIGTGGPNQPQHF TGTGCCAGCAGCATCGGGACAGGGGGGCCCAATCAGCCCCAGCATTTT
TRBJ2-2 . TRBV2 . CASSEDWSGELFF TGTGCCAGCAGTGAAGACTGGTCCGGGGAGCTGTTTTTT
TRBJ2-5 TRBD1 TRBV19 . CASSIHRGETQYF TGTGCCAGTAGTATCCACAGGGGGGAGACCCAGTACTTC
TRBJ2-7 . TRBV12-1 . CASSSKRGAPGEQYF TGTGCCAGCAGCTCGAAGCGGGGGGCCCCTGGGGAGCAGTACTTC
TRBJ1-1 TRBD1 TRBV7-2 . CASKNGDREWNEAFF TGTGCCAGCAAGAACGGGGACAGGGAATGGAATGAAGCTTTCTTT
TRBJ1-4 . TRBV18 once CASSSTASNEKLFF TGTGCCAGCTCATCGACAGCGAGTAATGAAAAACTGTTTTTT
TRBJ2-4 . TRBV19 . CASRSGNIQYF TGTGCCAGTCGGTCAGGGAACATTCAGTACTTC
TRBJ2-1 . TRBV5-1 . CASSFLGARSYNEQFF TGCGCCAGCAGCTTCCTTGGGGCACGCTCCTACAATGAGCAGTTCTTC
TRBJ2-1 TRBD2 TRBV7-8 . CASSSSSGSGDEQFF TGTGCCAGCAGCTCCTCTAGCGGGAGTGGGGATGAGCAGTTCTTC
TRBJ2-7 . TRBV5-1 . CASSSDSVRYEQYF TGCGCCAGCAGCTCCGACTCGGTTCGCTACGAGCAGTACTTC
TRBJ1-3 . TRBV5-1 . CASSLTGNSGNTIYF TGCGCCAGCAGTCTGACGGGAAACTCTGGAAACACCATATATTTT
TRBJ1-2 . TRBV5-1 . CASSDQVNYGYTF TGCGCCAGCAGCGATCAGGTTAACTATGGCTACACCTTC